The next 12 T cell receptor beta chains were all read from a single sample in a study of blood T cell repertoires in COVID-19. Method: immunoSEQ multiplex PCR; TCRdb's copy keeps in-frame clones and lacks some. The sample shows 360,000 or so clones, almost 90% of them seen only once. The specimen was peripheral blood. Receptors were obtained from a man younger than 35 with active or convalescent COVID-19.

The chain is built from TRBV18 and TRBJ2-7, with a possible D match to TRBD1 (5 bases). The length of the CDR3 is 14 residues. CDR1 is KGHSH and CDR2 is LQKENI in the germline V gene. Trimming removed 3 bases at V and 0 bases at J, with 9 bases between. DNA of the CDR3: TGTGCCAGCTCACCGACAGAGCCCTCCTACGAGCAGTACTTC. It is translated as CASSPTEPSYEQYF.

V and J are TRBV19 and TRBJ2-7; D possibly corresponds to TRBD2 (7 bases). V was cut by 1 base and J by 4 bases, with 14 bases left in between. This CDR3 has 15 amino acids. Germline V gene data show CDR1 as LNHDA and CDR2 as SQIVND (reference sequence). The CDR3 sequence: CASSIGYGGLYEQYF. CDR3 in DNA: TGTGCCAGTAGTATAGGATACGGGGGGCTATACGAGCAGTACTTC.

The chain uses TRBV10-1 and TRBJ1-5, with a weak D call TRBD1 (6 bases). Germline values: CDR1 WNHNN, CDR2 SYGVQD (reference sequence). Trimming shortened V by 7 bases and J by 0 bases, and 22 bases separated the two germline ends. The CDR3 covers 18 residues. CDR3 bases: TGCGCCAGCAAAAAGGGAGGGGGTGAAGGGTATAGCAATCAGCCCCAGCATTTT. Translated: CASKKGGGEGYSNQPQHF.

The V gene is TRBV9, the J gene TRBJ1-2; D is undetermined. The CDR3 runs to 13 residues. The germline gives CDR1 SGDLS, CDR2 YYNGEE. V was pared by 4 bases and J by 4 bases, with 11 bases between. The CDR3 DNA reads TGTGCCAGCAGCCCGACGGGAGGCTATGGCTACACCTTC. Its translation is CASSPTGGYGYTF.

The CDR3 bases are TGTGCCAGCTCCCGAGGACTAGACTCCTACAATGAGCAGTTCTTC. Residues: CASSRGLDSYNEQFF. The chain has TRBV18 and TRBJ2-1, with 7 positions matching TRBD2. CDR1 KGHSH and CDR2 LQKENI come from the germline V gene. The CDR3 consists of 15 residues. V lost 6 bases to trimming and J lost 0 bases; unmatched junction nucleotides: 5. Together with reference TRBV18 and TRBJ2-1, the CDR3 gives the full variable domain: NAGVMQNPRHLVRRRGQEARLRCSPMKGHSHVYWYRQLPEEGLKFMVYLQKENIIDESGMPKERFSAEFPKEGPSILRIQQVVRGDSAAYFCASSRGLDSYNEQFFGPGTRLTVL.

The DNA for the CDR3 is TGTGCCAGCAGCGGTTTCCCGAGGGAGACCCAGTACTTC. It specifies CASSGFPRETQYF. The V and J genes are TRBV12-3 or TRBV12-4 and TRBJ2-5; D ambiguous. V lost 6 bases and J lost 5, with 13 bases in between. The CDR3 has 13 residues.

The chain is built from TRBV10-1 and TRBJ2-2, with 14 bases identical to TRBD2. J was trimmed by 5 bases and V by 3 bases; bases with no gene match: 8. CDR1 is WNHNN, CDR2 SYGVQD, per germline (reference sequence). The CDR3 is 18 amino acids. As DNA, the CDR3 is TGCGCCAGCAGTGAAAGACTAGCGGGGGGGCCCCGGACCGGGGAGCTGTTTTTT. It specifies CASSERLAGGPRTGELFF.

The V gene is TRBV10-3, the J gene TRBJ1-2; D gene unclear. The V end lost 0 bases, the J end lost 7 bases, and 9 bases lay between the germline ends. The CDR3 loop spans 13 amino acids. CDR1 ENHRY and CDR2 SYGVKD come from the germline V gene. In DNA form, the CDR3 reads TGTGCCATCAGTGAGTCTGAGACAAGTGGCTACACCTTC. Amino acid sequence: CAISESETSGYTF.

The chain combines TRBV28 with TRBJ1-2; 9 nucleotides agree with TRBD1. V lost 1 base to trimming and J lost 7 bases; unmatched junction nucleotides: 7. The germline V gene has CDR1 MDHEN and CDR2 SYDVKM. The CDR3 spans 15 residues. The CDR3 reads CASSLFGDRVGGYTF. The CDR3 DNA reads TGTGCCAGCAGTTTATTCGGGGACAGGGTCGGTGGCTACACCTTC.

V gene TRBV9 combines with J gene TRBJ2-1; D perhaps matches TRBD2 (6 bases). V lost 1 base to trimming and J lost 7 bases, with 18 bases between them. CDR1 and CDR2 (germline): SGDLS, YYNGEE. This CDR3 has 16 residues. The CDR3 loop is CASSVRGVAGRNEQFF. In DNA, the CDR3 is TGTGCCAGCAGCGTAAGAGGTGTGGCGGGGCGGAATGAGCAGTTCTTC.

This clone was picked up a small number of times. A read error may produce the germline difference seen at one junction end. The sample holds other DNA sequences that translate to the same CDR3. V gene TRBV7-9 combines with J gene TRBJ2-6, with 9 bases matching TRBD1. The CDR3 is 18 residues long. Germline assignment: CDR1 SEHNR and CDR2 FQNEAQ (reference sequence). The CDR3 sequence: CASSATGGASSGANVLTF. The CDR3, as DNA: TGTGCCAGCAGCGCAACAGGGGGCGCTTCATCTGGGGCCAACGTGCTGACTTTC.

The chain links TRBV7-8 to TRBJ2-3, with a weak D call TRBD2 (5 bases). The length of the CDR3 is 14 residues. Trimming took off 5 bases at V and 3 bases at J, with 12 bases between the two ends. From germline, CDR1 is SGHVS and CDR2 FQNEAQ. The CDR3 here is CASSPTTSTDTQYF. CDR3 DNA sequence: TGTGCCAGCAGCCCGACAACTAGTACAGATACGCAGTATTTT.